This T cell receptor (beta chain) was documented in a study of response to subunit inactivated influenza vaccine (dated 2018 in TCRdb). Regarding the study in general: Deep quantitative T cell receptor repertoire profiling was used in the study to track responses to a trivalent subunit inactivated influenza vaccine. Results the study describes overall, beyond this receptor: According to the authors, only a limited number of new T cells may be recruited by each seasonal influenza vaccination.

The method was RT-PCR. TCRdb records Illumina HiSeq 2500 as the sequencer. Using fastp at Q25 and MiXCR, TCRdb reprocessed the public reads and kept productive beta chains. Records with the same CDR3 protein are collapsed into one entry carrying the most frequent genes and DNA. Present in this sample are some 190,000 distinct CDR3 sequences, 14% of which were seen just once. The top ten clones comprise roughly 26% of the sample. From the germline V gene (reference sequence), CDR1 is PRHDT and CDR2 is FYEKMQ. From cysteine to phenylalanine, the CDR3 is 14 amino acids long. The entry retains the CDR3 DNA only, 42 bases that are in frame from base 1. The junction shows trimming of 6 bases on V and 5 bases on J, and the gene matches do not reach 8 bases of it. This clonotype has a handful of counts. No cognate antigen has been identified for it. No base quality information exists; no much larger clone differs at one position.

This chain is built from TRBV13 and TRBJ2-5; 8 middle bases align to TRBD1. This sequence was found in a man aged 45-65 years who received an inactivated influenza vaccine. Donor details come from another sample of the same person, matched by shared clones. The sample in question was CD8+ T cells sorted from PBMCs, obtained 5 days after vaccination. DNA sequence: TGTGCCAGCAGTGTGCGAAACAGGGGGGAGACCCAGTACTTC. Translated, it reads CASSVRNRGETQYF.